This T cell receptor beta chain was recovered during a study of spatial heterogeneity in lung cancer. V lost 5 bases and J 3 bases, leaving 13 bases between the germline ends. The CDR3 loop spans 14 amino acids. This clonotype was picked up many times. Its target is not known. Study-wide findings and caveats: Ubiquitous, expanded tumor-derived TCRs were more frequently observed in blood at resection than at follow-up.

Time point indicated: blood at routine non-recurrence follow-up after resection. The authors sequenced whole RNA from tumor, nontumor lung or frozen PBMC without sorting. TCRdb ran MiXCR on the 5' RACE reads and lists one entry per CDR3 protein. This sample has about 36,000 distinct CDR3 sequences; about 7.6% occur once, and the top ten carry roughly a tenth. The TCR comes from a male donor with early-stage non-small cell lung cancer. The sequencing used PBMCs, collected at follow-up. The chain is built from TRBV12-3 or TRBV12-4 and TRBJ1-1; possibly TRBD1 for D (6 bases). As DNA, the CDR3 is TGTGCCAGCAGTCCCTGGACAGAATACACTGAAGCTTTCTTT. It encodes CASSPWTEYTEAFF.